This is a list of T cell receptor beta chains from one sample in a study of blood T cells in healthy people across ages. Each CDR3 protein gets one entry after TCRdb re-called the 5' RACE reads with MiXCR. Of around 1,600,000 distinct CDR3 sequences listed, around 40% are singletons. The sample was blood. The receptors here all came from a woman under 30 in good health. Both conserved end residues are part of each CDR3. Fields, in order: V gene, D gene, J gene, clone size, CDR3 protein, CDR3 DNA. D genes are given only for firm matches. Not every row has a clone size; where given, it reads once, few, many or a size class.

TRBV21-1	NA	TRBJ2-5	NA	CASSKSGGIQETQYF	TGTGCCAGCAGCAAATCGGGAGGGATCCAAGAGACCCAGTACTTC
TRBV12-3/TRBV12-4	TRBD1	TRBJ2-5	NA	CASLPGQGQETQYF	TGTGCCAGCCTTCCCGGACAGGGCCAAGAGACCCAGTACTTC
TRBV2	NA	TRBJ1-2	NA	CASSDHNYYGYTF	TGTGCCAGCAGTGATCACAACTACTATGGCTACACCTTC
TRBV9	TRBD2	TRBJ2-5	NA	CASSPVREGFGTQYF	TGTGCCAGCAGCCCTGTCAGGGAGGGATTTGGGACCCAGTACTTC
TRBV12-3/TRBV12-4	TRBD2	TRBJ2-7	NA	CASSSPPTSRYEQYF	TGTGCCAGCAGTTCCCCCCCGACTAGCCGTTACGAGCAGTACTTC
TRBV29-1	NA	TRBJ2-1	NA	CSVPGTAYNEQFF	TGCAGCGTACCCGGGACGGCATACAATGAGCAGTTCTTC
TRBV7-8	TRBD2	TRBJ2-1	NA	CASSIRLAAYNEQFF	TGTGCCAGCAGCATCCGACTAGCGGCATACAATGAGCAGTTCTTC
TRBV7-2	NA	TRBJ1-6	NA	CASSLYPTRESNSPLHF	TGTGCCAGCAGCTTATACCCGACAAGGGAGAGCAATTCACCCCTCCACTTT
TRBV29-1	NA	TRBJ1-2	NA	CSPCNYGYTF	TGCAGCCCCTGTAACTATGGCTACACCTTC
TRBV30	NA	TRBJ1-1	NA	CAWGSGLNTEAFF	TGTGCCTGGGGAAGCGGGTTGAACACTGAAGCTTTCTTT
TRBV6-5	NA	TRBJ2-7	NA	CASSQSRVYYEQYF	TGTGCCAGCAGTCAGTCTCGGGTATACTACGAGCAGTACTTC
TRBV10-3	TRBD1	TRBJ2-1	NA	CAIRTGTGGSDEQFF	TGTGCCATCAGAACCGGGACAGGGGGTTCCGATGAGCAGTTCTTC
TRBV28	NA	TRBJ2-5	few	CASSFRMDGQYF	TGTGCCAGCAGTTTCCGGATGGACGGGCAGTACTTC
TRBV12-3/TRBV12-4	NA	TRBJ1-5	NA	CASSFAEYSNQPQHF	TGTGCCAGCAGTTTTGCGGAGTATAGCAATCAGCCCCAGCATTTT
TRBV19	NA	TRBJ2-3	NA	CASSILGPDTQYF	TGTGCCAGTAGTATCTTGGGGCCTGATACGCAGTATTTT
TRBV20-1	NA	TRBJ2-1	few	CSARGLKLDYNEQFF	TGCAGTGCTAGAGGACTCAAATTGGACTACAATGAGCAGTTCTTC
TRBV7-9	TRBD1	TRBJ2-7	many	CASSLGTGNYEQYF	TGTGCCAGCAGCTTAGGGACAGGGAACTACGAGCAGTACTTC
TRBV20-1	NA	TRBJ1-4	many	CSARRQTLNEKLFF	TGCAGTGCCCGGAGACAGACCCTTAATGAAAAACTGTTTTTT
TRBV12-3/TRBV12-4	NA	TRBJ1-1	NA	CASSLPPWGRNTEAFF	TGTGCCAGCAGTTTACCCCCTTGGGGGAGGAACACTGAAGCTTTCTTT
TRBV12-5	NA	TRBJ1-2	few	CASGSDSASYGYTF	TGTGCTAGTGGCTCCGACAGTGCTAGCTATGGCTACACCTTC
TRBV21-1	NA	TRBJ2-4	few	CASKTGGRNIQYF	TGTGCCAGCAAGACAGGGGGTAGGAACATTCAGTACTTC